This TCR beta chain was recorded in a study of PD-L1 blockade in urothelial cancer. Study in general: Blood analysis was done at 3 weeks (second dose) and 6 weeks after treatment began. Study-wide findings and caveats: Survival was better when pretreatment blood TCR clonality fell below the median.

This clone was seen more than once but under ten times. The target antigen is unknown. The CDR3 runs to 17 residues. The V gene's germline CDR1 is SNHLY and CDR2 FYNNEI. After removal of 6 bases from V and 4 bases from J, the junction contained 14 bases not matched to a gene. Patients suffered from locally advanced or metastatic urothelial carcinoma. Profiling relied on immunoSEQ multiplex PCR, and the TCRdb table lists in-frame clones only, not all of them. Among roughly 32,000 clones, around 80% were seen once, and the ten largest hold more than 25%. The chain employs TRBV2 and TRBJ1-2; 10 bases map to TRBD1. This TCR came from a man aged 60 to 75 with urothelial cancer. The input for sequencing was PBMCs, taken around atezolizumab (anti-PD-L1) treatment. The CDR3 DNA reads TGTGCCAGCAGCCCTCGCTTACCGGGACAGGGGAGCTATGGCTACACCTTC. The encoded protein is CASSPRLPGQGSYGYTF.